This TCR beta chain came from a study of cytomegalovirus exposure and HLA in healthy donors. Study-wide results and limits: In the roughly 130 validation repertoires, a later analysis found that first-cohort TCR clusters tended to co-occur. Per published reports, the classifier diagnosed cytomegalovirus status with high specificity and sensitivity. Three CMV-associated chains were confirmed in vitro to be specific for CMV antigens.

Donors were drawn from the 120-subject validation cohort, separate from the roughly 670-subject first cohort. This clone was found a few times. Its antigen is unknown. Method: immunoSEQ multiplex PCR; TCRdb's copy keeps in-frame clones and lacks some. The sample has roughly 180,000 clones; approximately 80% are singletons. V was cut by 5 bases and J by 8 bases, with 12 bases left in between. This CDR3 is 12 amino acids long. CDR1 is SGHTA, CDR2 FQGTGA, per germline. The specimen was PBMCs. The V call is TRBV7-3, the J call TRBJ1-2; no definite D call. The sequence was collected from a man younger than 30 in good health and CMV-seropositive. As DNA, the CDR3 is TGTGCCAGCAGCCGCCCGGGATGGGGCTACACCTTC. Its protein is CASSRPGWGYTF.